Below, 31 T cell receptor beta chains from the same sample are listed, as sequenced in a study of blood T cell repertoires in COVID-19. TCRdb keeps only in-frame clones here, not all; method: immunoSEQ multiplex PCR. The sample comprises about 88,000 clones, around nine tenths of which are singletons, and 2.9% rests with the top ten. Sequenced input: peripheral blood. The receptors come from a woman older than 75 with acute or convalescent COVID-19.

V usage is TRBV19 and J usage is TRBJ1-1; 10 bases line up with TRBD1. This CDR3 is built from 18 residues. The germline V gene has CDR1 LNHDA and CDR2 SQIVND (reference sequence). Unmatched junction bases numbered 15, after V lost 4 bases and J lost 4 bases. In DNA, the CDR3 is TGTGCCAGTAGTAGCCCCTTTTTGGGACAGGGGTTTGGCACTGAAGCTTTCTTT. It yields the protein CASSSPFLGQGFGTEAFF. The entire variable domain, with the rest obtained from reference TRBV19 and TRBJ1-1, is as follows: DGGITQSPKYLFRKEGQNVTLSCEQNLNHDAMYWYRQDPGQGLRLIYYSQIVNDFQKGDIAEGYSVSREKKESFPLTVTSAQKNPTAFYLCASSSPFLGQGFGTEAFFGQGTRLTVV.

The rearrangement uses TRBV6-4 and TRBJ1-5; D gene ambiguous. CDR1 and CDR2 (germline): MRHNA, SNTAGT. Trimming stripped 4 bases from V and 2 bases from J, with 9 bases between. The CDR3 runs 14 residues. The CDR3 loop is CASSAREGNQPQHF. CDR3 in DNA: TGTGCCAGCAGTGCTAGGGAGGGCAATCAGCCCCAGCATTTT.

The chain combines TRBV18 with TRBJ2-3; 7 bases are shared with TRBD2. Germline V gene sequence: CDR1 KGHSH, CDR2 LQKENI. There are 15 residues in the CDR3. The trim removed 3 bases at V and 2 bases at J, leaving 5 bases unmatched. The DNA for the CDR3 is TGTGCCAGCTCACCCTGGGGGGGTTCCACAGATACGCAGTATTTT. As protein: CASSPWGGSTDTQYF.

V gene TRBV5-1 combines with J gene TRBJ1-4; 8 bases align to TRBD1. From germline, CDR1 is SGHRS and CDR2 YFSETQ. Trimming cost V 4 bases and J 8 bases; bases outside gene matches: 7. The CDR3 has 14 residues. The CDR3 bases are TGCGCCAGCAGCGGGACAGGCGACGGGGAAAAACTGTTTTTT. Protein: CASSGTGDGEKLFF. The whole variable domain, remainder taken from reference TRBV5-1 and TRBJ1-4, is KAGVTQTPRYLIKTRGQQVTLSCSPISGHRSVSWYQQTPGQGLQFLFEYFSETQRNKGNFPGRFSGRQFSNSRSEMNVSTLELGDSALYLCASSGTGDGEKLFFGSGTQLSVL.

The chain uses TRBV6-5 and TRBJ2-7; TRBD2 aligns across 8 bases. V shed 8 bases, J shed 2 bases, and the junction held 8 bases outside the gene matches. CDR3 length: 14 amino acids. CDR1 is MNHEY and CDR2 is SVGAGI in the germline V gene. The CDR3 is CASSDSGTTYEQYF. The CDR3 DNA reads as TGTGCCAGCTCGGATAGCGGGACAACCTACGAGCAGTACTTC.

CDR3 nucleotides: TGTGCCAGTAGGGGAGTAGGCACAGATACGCAGTATTTT. This codes for CASRGVGTDTQYF. The chain combines TRBV19 with TRBJ2-3; weak D call: TRBD2 (5 bases). In germline, CDR1 is LNHDA, CDR2 SQIVND (reference sequence). V lost 6 bases and J 1 base, leaving 8 bases between the germline ends. This CDR3 has 13 amino acids.

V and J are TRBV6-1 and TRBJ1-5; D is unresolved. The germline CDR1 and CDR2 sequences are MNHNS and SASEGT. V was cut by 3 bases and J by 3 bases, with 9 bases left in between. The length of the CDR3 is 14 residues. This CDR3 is CASSDTRINQPQHF. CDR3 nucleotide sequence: TGTGCCAGCAGTGACACACGTATCAATCAGCCCCAGCATTTT.

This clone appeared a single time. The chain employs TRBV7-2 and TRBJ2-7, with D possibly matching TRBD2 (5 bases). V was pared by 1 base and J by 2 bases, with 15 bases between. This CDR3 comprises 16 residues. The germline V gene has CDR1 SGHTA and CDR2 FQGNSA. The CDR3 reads CASSLGETFGTYEQYF. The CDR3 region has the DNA TGTGCCAGCAGCTTAGGGGAGACATTTGGGACCTACGAGCAGTACTTC. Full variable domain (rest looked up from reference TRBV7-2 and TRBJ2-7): GAGVSQSPSNKVTEKGKDVELRCDPISGHTALYWYRQSLGQGLEFLIYFQGNSAPDKSGLPSDRFSAERTGGSVSTLTIQRTQQEDSAVYLCASSLGETFGTYEQYFGPGTRLTVT.

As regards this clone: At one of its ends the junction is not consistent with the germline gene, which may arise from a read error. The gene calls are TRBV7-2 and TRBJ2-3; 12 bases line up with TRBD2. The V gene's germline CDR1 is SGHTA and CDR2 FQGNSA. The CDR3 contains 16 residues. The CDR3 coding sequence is TGTGCCAGCACCTTAATGACTAGCGGGAGTCGATCATCTCAGTATTTT. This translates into CASTLMTSGSRSSQYF.

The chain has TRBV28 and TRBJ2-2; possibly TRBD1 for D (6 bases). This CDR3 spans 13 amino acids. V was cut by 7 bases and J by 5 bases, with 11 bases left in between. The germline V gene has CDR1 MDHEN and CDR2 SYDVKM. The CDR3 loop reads CASKGQLTGELFF. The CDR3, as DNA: TGTGCCAGCAAAGGACAGCTTACCGGGGAGCTGTTTTTT.

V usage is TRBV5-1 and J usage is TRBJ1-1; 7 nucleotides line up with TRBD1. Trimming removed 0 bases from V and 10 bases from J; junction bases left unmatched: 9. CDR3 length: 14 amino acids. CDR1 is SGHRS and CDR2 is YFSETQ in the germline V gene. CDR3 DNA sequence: TGCGCCAGCAGCTTGGCAGGGGGTGAAGATAGAGCTTTCTTT. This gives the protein CASSLAGGEDRAFF. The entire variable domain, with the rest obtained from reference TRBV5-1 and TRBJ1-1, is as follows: KAGVTQTPRYLIKTRGQQVTLSCSPISGHRSVSWYQQTPGQGLQFLFEYFSETQRNKGNFPGRFSGRQFSNSRSEMNVSTLELGDSALYLCASSLAGGEDRAFFGQGTRLTVV.

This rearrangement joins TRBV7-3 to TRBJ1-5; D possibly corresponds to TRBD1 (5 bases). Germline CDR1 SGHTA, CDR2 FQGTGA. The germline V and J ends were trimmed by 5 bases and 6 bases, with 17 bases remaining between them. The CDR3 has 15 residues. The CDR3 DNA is TGTGCCAGCAGCCTCGAGGCAGGGTTCAGTCAGCCCCAGCATTTT. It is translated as CASSLEAGFSQPQHF.

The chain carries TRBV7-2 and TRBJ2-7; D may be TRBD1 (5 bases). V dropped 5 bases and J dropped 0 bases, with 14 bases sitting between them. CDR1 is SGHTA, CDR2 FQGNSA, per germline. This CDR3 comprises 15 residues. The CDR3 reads CASSAGIGGSYEQYF. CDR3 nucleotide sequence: TGTGCCAGCAGCGCAGGGATCGGTGGCTCCTACGAGCAGTACTTC.

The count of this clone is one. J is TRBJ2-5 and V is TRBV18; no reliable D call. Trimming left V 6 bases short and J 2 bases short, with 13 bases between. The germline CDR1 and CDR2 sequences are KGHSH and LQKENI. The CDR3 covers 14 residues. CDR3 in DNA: TGTGCCAGCTCCCTGAAACAGTTACAAGAGACCCAGTACTTC. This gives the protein CASSLKQLQETQYF.

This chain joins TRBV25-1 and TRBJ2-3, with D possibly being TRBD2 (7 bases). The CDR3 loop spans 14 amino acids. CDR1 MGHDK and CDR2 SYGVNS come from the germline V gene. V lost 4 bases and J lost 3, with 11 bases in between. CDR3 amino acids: CASSGGGWTDTQYF. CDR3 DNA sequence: TGTGCCAGCAGTGGCGGGGGCTGGACAGATACGCAGTATTTT.

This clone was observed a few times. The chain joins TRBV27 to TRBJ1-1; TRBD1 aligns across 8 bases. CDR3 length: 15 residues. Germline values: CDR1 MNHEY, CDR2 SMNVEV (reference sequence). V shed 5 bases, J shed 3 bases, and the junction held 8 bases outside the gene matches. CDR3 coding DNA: TGTGCCAGCAGTCTCACGACAGGGGCCGACACTGAAGCTTTCTTT. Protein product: CASSLTTGADTEAFF.

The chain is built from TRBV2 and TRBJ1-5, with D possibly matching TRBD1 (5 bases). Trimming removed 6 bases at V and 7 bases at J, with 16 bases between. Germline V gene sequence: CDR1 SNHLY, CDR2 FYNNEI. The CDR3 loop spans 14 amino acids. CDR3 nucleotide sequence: TGTGCCAGCAGCCAAAACCCGACAGACCAGCCCCAGCATTTT. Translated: CASSQNPTDQPQHF.

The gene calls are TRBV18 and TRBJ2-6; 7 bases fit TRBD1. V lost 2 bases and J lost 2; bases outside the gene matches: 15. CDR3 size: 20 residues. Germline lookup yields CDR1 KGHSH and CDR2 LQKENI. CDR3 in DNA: TGTGCCAGCTCACCAGCGTCCGCTAGGGGGCACGTCCCTGGGGCCAACGTCCTGACTTTC. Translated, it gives CASSPASARGHVPGANVLTF. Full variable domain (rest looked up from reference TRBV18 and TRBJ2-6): NAGVMQNPRHLVRRRGQEARLRCSPMKGHSHVYWYRQLPEEGLKFMVYLQKENIIDESGMPKERFSAEFPKEGPSILRIQQVVRGDSAAYFCASSPASARGHVPGANVLTFGAGSRLTVL.

CDR3 sequence: CASSPTGTGFADTQYF. The CDR3 DNA is TGTGCCAGCAGCCCCACCGGGACAGGGTTTGCAGATACGCAGTATTTT. This chain links TRBV11-2 with TRBJ2-3; TRBD1 matches at 9 bases. From germline, CDR1 is SGHAT and CDR2 FQNNGV. The CDR3 runs 16 residues. V was pared by 5 bases and J by 4 bases, with 10 bases of the junction left unmatched. Supplemented by reference TRBV11-2 and TRBJ2-3, the full variable domain reads EAGVAQSPRYKIIEKRQSVAFWCNPISGHATLYWYQQILGQGPKLLIQFQNNGVVDDSQLPKDRFSAERLKGVDSTLKIQPAKLEDSAVYLCASSPTGTGFADTQYFGPGTRLTVL.

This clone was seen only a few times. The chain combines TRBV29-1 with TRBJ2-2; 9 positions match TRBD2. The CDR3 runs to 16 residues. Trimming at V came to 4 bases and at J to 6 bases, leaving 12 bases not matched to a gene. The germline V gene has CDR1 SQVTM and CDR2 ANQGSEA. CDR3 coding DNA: TGCAGCGTTGCCTTTCTAGCGGGACGGGTGTCCGGGGAGCTGTTTTTT. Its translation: CSVAFLAGRVSGELFF.

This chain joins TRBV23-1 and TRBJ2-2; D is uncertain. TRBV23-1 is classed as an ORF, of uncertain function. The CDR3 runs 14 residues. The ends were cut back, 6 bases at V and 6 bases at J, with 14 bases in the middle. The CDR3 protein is CASSVTGRSGELFF. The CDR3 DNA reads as TGCGCCAGCAGCGTAACGGGTCGATCCGGGGAGCTGTTTTTT.

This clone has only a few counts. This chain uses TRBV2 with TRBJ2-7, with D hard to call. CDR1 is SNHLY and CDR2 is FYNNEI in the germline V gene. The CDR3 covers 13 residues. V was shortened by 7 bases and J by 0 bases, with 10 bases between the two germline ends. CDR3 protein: CASTEVTSYEQYF. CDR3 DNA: TGTGCCAGCACCGAGGTCACCTCCTACGAGCAGTACTTC.

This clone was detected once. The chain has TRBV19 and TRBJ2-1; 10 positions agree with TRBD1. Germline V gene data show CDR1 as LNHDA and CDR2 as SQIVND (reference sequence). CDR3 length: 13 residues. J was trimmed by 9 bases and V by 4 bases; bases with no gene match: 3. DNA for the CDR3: TGTGCCAGTAGTACCGGACAGGGGGTTGAGCAGTTCTTC. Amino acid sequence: CASSTGQGVEQFF.

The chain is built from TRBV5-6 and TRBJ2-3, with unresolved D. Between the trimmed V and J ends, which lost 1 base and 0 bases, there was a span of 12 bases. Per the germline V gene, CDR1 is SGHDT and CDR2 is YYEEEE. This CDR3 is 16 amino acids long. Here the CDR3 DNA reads TGTGCCAGCAGCTTGTCCCTACTTTTTAGCACAGATACGCAGTATTTT. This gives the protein CASSLSLLFSTDTQYF. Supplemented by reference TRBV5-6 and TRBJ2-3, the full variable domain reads DAGVTQSPTHLIKTRGQQVTLRCSPKSGHDTVSWYQQALGQGPQFIFQYYEEEERQRGNFPDRFSGHQFPNYSSELNVNALLLGDSALYLCASSLSLLFSTDTQYFGPGTRLTVL.

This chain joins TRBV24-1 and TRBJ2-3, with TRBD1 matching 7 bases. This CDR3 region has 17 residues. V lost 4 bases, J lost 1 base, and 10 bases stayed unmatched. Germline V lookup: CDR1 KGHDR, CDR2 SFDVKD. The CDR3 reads CATSDPIQGWGTDTQYF. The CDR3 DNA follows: TGTGCCACCAGTGACCCGATACAGGGGTGGGGCACAGATACGCAGTATTTT.

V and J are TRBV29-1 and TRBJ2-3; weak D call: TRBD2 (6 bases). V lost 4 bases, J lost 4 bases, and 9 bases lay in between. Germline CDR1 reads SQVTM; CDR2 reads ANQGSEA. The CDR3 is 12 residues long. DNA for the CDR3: TGCAGCGTTGGACTAGTCGCAGATACGCAGTATTTT. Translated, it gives CSVGLVADTQYF.

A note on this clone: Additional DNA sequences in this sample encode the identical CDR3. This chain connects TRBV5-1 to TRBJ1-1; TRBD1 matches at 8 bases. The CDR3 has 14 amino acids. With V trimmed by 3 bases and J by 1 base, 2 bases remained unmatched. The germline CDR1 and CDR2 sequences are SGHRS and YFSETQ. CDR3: CASSSGTGNTEAFF. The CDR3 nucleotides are TGCGCCAGCAGCTCCGGGACAGGGAACACTGAAGCTTTCTTT.

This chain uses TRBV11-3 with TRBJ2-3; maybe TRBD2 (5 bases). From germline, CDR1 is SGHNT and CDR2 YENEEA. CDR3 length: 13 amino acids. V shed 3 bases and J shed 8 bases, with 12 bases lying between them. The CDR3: CASSFAPAGTQYF. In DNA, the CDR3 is TGTGCCAGCAGCTTCGCCCCGGCGGGTACGCAGTATTTT.

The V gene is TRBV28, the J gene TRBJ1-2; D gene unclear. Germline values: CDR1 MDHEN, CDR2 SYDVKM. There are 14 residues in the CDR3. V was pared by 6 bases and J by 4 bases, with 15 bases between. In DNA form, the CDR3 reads TGTGCCAGCAGCCCTGTGAGGTTTGCCTATGGCTACACCTTC. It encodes CASSPVRFAYGYTF.

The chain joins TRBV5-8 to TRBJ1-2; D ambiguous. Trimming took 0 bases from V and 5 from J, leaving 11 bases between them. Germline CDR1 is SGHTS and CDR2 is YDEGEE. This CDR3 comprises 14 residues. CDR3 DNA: TGTGCCAGCAGCTTGGAGCGGAGTGGATATGGCTACACCTTC. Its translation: CASSLERSGYGYTF.

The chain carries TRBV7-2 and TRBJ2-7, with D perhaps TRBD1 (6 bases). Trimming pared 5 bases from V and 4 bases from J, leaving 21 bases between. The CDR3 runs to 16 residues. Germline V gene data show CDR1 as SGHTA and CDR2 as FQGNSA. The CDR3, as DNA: TGTGCCAGCAGCCTGGCTGGGGGCCCTGGCAAGTACGAGCAGTACTTC. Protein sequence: CASSLAGGPGKYEQYF.